This T cell receptor beta chain emerged from a study of CD8 T cells in ankylosing spondylitis. Quantitative 5'-RACE with molecular barcodes was used to make the TCR beta libraries. In TCRdb, the 5' RACE reads were re-called with MiXCR into one record per CDR3 protein. The sample contains under 450,000 distinct CDR3 sequences, more than 20% of which appear only once. Study-level findings and limits: Earlier authors reported some of these motif variants in reactive arthritis synovial fluid and blood. Reportedly, significant enrichment of disease-linked clones occurred in matched ankylosing spondylitis synovial fluid.

Turning to this clonotype: Antigen unknown.

This CDR3 has 12 residues. V shed 2 bases and J shed 5 bases, with 10 bases lying between them. CDR1 is SQVTM, CDR2 ANQGSEA, per germline. The clonotype comes from a male donor with ankylosing spondylitis or in good health (not recorded which). The sample consisted of blood, either unsorted or a sorted T cell fraction (not recorded which). The J gene is TRBJ2-7, the V gene TRBV29-1; D ambiguous. The CDR3 sequence is CSVELNANEQYF. The CDR3, as DNA: TGCAGCGTTGAACTTAATGCGAACGAGCAGTACTTC.